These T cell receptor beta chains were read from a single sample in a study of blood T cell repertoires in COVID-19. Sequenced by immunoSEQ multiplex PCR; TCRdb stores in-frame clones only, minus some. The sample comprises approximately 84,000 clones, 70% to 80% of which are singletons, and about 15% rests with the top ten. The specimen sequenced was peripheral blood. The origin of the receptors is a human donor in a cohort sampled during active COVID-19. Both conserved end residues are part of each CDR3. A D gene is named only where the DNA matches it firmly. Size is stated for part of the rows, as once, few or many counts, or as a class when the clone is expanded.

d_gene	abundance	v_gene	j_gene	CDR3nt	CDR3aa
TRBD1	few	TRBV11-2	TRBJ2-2	TGTGCCAGCAGCCCGAGGACAGGGTTTAGGGCCGGGGAGCTGTTTTTT	CASSPRTGFRAGELFF
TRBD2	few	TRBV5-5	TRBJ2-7	TGTGCCAGCAGCCCCCGACTAGCGGGTAATCAGGCCTACGAGCAGTACTTC	CASSPRLAGNQAYEQYF
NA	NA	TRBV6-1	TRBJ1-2	TGTGCCAGCAGTGCTGGGGGCTACACCCGTAACTATGGCTACACCTTC	CASSAGGYTRNYGYTF
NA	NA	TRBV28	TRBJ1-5	TGTGCCAGCAGCCAGCCCGACAACCCCTATAGCAATCAGCCCCAGCATTTT	CASSQPDNPYSNQPQHF
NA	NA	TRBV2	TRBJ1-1	TGTGCCAGCAGTGAAGGGAGCAGTGGGAGAACTGAAGCTTTCTTT	CASSEGSSGRTEAFF
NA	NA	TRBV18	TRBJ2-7	TGTGCCAGCTCACCAGGGCGGGGGCCGCAATACGAGCAGTACTTC	CASSPGRGPQYEQYF
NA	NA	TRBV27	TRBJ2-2	TGTGCCAGCAGTCCAAATACAGGGAATCCCGGGGAGCTGTTTTTT	CASSPNTGNPGELFF
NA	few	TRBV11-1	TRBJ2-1	TGTGCCAGCAGCTTAGCGGGGGGGCCGGCTGAGCAGTTCTTC	CASSLAGGPAEQFF
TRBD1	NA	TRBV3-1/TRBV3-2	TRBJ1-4	TGTGCCAGCAGCCGACTACAGGGGGAAAAACTGTTTTTT	CASSRLQGEKLFF
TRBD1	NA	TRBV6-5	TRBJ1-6	TGTGCCAGCAGGGCTCAGGGGGCACAACCACCCCTCCACTTT	CASRAQGAQPPLHF
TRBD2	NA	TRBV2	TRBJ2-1	TGTGCCAGCACCCTCGGGGGGAGTGGCCTCAATGAGCAGTTCTTC	CASTLGGSGLNEQFF
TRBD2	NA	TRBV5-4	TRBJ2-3	TGTGCCAGCAGCTTGGCGGCAGCGGGGGGGCAAGATACGCAGTATTTT	CASSLAAAGGQDTQYF
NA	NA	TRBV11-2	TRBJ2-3	TGTGCCAGCAGCTTAGTGGTCGTAGCGGCAGATACGCAGTATTTT	CASSLVVVAADTQYF
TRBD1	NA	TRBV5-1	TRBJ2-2	TGCGCCAGCAGCACTAGACCGACAGGGGGCGACGCCGGGGAGCTGTTTTTT	CASSTRPTGGDAGELFF
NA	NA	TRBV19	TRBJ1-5	TGTGCCAGTAGTCTGAGGGAATGGCAGCCCCAGCATTTT	CASSLREWQPQHF
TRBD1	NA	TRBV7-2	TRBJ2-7	TGTGCCAGCAGCTTCCAGGACAGGCCGGTCCACGAGCAGTACTTC	CASSFQDRPVHEQYF
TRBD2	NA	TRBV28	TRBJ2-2	TGTGCCAGCAGGTCTAGCGGGAGGATGAACACCGGGGAGCTGTTTTTT	CASRSSGRMNTGELFF
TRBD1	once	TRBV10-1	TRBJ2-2	TGCGCCAGCAGTGAAAACAGGGGAAACACCGGGGAGCTGTTTTTT	CASSENRGNTGELFF
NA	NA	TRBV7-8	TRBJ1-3	TGTGCCAGCAGCTTGGCAGACTCTGGAAACACCATATATTTT	CASSLADSGNTIYF
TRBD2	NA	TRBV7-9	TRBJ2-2	TGTGCCAGCAGCTTACTGAGCGGGGGGAACACCGGGGAGCTGTTTTTT	CASSLLSGGNTGELFF
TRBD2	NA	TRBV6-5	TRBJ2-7	TGTGCCAGCAGTCCCCCGCTAGCGGGAGGGTACGAGCAGTACTTC	CASSPPLAGGYEQYF
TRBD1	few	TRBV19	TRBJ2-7	TGTGCCAGTAGTCGGGCAGGGGGCCCCTACGAGCAGTACTTC	CASSRAGGPYEQYF
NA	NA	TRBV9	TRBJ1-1	TGTGCCAGCAGCGTAACAGGGAACACTGAAGCTTTCTTT	CASSVTGNTEAFF
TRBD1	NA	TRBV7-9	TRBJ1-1	TGTGCCAGCAGCACGAAGGGGGCAGGGGGCGATGAAGCTTTCTTT	CASSTKGAGGDEAFF
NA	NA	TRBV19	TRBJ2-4	TGTGCCACCAGGGACGGAGGGGCCAAAAACATTCAGTACTTC	CATRDGGAKNIQYF
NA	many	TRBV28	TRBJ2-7	TGTGCCAGCACCATCCCGGGTTCCCCCCTCTACGAGCAGTACTTC	CASTIPGSPLYEQYF
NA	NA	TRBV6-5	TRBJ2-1	TGTGCCAGCAGCCTGGACAGTTACTCCTACAATGAGCAGTTCTTC	CASSLDSYSYNEQFF
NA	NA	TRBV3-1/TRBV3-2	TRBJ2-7	TGTGCCAGCAGCCAAGGTGGCGGCGAGCAGTACTTC	CASSQGGGEQYF
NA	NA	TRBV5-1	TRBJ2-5	TGCGCCAGCAGGCGGGGTGGAGAAGAGACCCAGTACTTC	CASRRGGEETQYF
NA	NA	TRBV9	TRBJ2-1	TGTGCCAGCAGCCCTAGATTGGTCTTCGGTAATGAGCAGTTCTTC	CASSPRLVFGNEQFF
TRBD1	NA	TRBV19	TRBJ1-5	TGTGCCAGTAAGGAACAGGGGAGGTGGAATCAGCCCCAGCATTTT	CASKEQGRWNQPQHF
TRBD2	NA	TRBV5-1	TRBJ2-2	TGCGCCAGCAGGATAGGAGCGGGAGACACCGGGGAGCTGTTTTTT	CASRIGAGDTGELFF
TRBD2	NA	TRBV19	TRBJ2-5	TGTGCCAGTAGTCCCGGAGCGGGACGAGAGACCCAGTACTTC	CASSPGAGRETQYF
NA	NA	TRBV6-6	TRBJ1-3	TGTGCCACCCGGTCGGGAAACACCATATATTTT	CATRSGNTIYF
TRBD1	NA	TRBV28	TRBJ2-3	TGTGCCAGCAGTTTAACAGGGGGCGCTGAAAATACGCAGTATTTT	CASSLTGGAENTQYF
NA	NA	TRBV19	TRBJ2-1	TGTGCCAGTAGCTACTCGAGCCAGCGACCCTACAATGAGCAGTTCTTC	CASSYSSQRPYNEQFF
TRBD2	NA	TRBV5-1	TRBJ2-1	TGCGCCAGCAGCTTGGCTGTAGCGGGGCAGCAGTTCTTC	CASSLAVAGQQFF
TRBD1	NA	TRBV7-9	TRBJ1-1	TGTGCCAGCAGCTACGGACAGGCGGAAGCTTTCTTT	CASSYGQAEAFF
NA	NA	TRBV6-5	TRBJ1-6	TGTGCCAGCAGGGACAGTGATGGTTCACCCCTCCACTTT	CASRDSDGSPLHF
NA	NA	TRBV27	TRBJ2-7	TGTGCCAGCTCCCGGGTTAGCTCCTACGAGCAGTACTTC	CASSRVSSYEQYF
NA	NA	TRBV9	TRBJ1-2	TGTGCCAGCACCAAAGCAGGGCGCGGCTACACCTTC	CASTKAGRGYTF
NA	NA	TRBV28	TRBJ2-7	TGTGCCAGCAGTTTAGGCTTCCCCTCCGAGCAGTACTTC	CASSLGFPSEQYF
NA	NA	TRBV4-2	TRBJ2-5	TGTACCAGCAGCCAAGAGGACGGGAGAGTGGAGACCCAGTACTTC	CTSSQEDGRVETQYF
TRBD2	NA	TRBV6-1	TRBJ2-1	TGTGCCAGCAGTGAAGGAGCGGGAGCCGTCTCCTACAATGAGCAGTTCTTC	CASSEGAGAVSYNEQFF
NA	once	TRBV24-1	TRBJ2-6	TGTGCCACCAGTGACCCGAAACAGGGCCCTGGGGCCAACGTCCTGACTTTC	CATSDPKQGPGANVLTF
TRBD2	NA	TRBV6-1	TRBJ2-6	TGTGCCAGCAGTGAACCCCCCTGGTTAGCGGGAGCTGGGGCCAACGTCCTGACTTTC	CASSEPPWLAGAGANVLTF
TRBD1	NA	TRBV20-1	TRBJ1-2	TGCAGTGTCGGTAGGGGGCTTGGCTACACCTTC	CSVGRGLGYTF
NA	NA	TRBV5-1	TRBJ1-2	TGCGCCAGCAGCTCTCCAGGGTACGACTATGGCTACACCTTC	CASSSPGYDYGYTF
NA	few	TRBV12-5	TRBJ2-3	TGTGCTAGTTCCATCTCAGAACCAGATACGCAGTATTTT	CASSISEPDTQYF
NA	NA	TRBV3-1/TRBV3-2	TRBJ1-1	TGTGCCAGCAGCCACACAGGTTTAGCTTTCTTT	CASSHTGLAFF
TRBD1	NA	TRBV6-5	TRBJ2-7	TGTGCCAGCAGCCCGGGACAGGGGTTGTGGGAGCAGTACTTC	CASSPGQGLWEQYF
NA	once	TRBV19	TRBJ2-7	TGTGCCAGTAGTATAGATCTGGCCAGGGGCTACGAGCAGTACTTC	CASSIDLARGYEQYF
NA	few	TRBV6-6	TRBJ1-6	TGTGCCAGCAGTTCTATCGAACAGGGTTCTAATTCACCCCTCCACTTT	CASSSIEQGSNSPLHF
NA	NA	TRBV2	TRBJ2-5	TGTGCCAGCAGTGAAGACCGAGGAGGACGGAAACAAGAGACCCAGTACTTC	CASSEDRGGRKQETQYF
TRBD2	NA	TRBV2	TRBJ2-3	TGTGCCAGCAATAAAGGACTAGCGGGAGCTGCAGATACGCAGTATTTT	CASNKGLAGAADTQYF